This T cell receptor (beta chain) was recovered during a study of blood T cell repertoires in COVID-19. Across the whole study: The origin of the acute and convalescent COVID-19 samples was the United States, Italy and Spain. PBMCs, B-cell-depleted T cells, or T cells were the source of the cDNA or gDNA that made up the material.

In the study's own analysis: Reference gene primer amplification gave nucleated cell count estimates. Sequencing was performed with immunoSEQ multiplex PCR; in TCRdb, only in-frame clones are kept and a portion is missing. V, J and clone size reflect that table, while D and trimming were determined from the DNA. Seen here are about 220,000 clones, 75% to 85% observed once, and the top ten hold more than 2%. The Seattle patients, enrolled during active infection, were followed longitudinally. This TCR derives from a woman in her sixties or seventies with COVID-19, enrolled during active disease. The specimen was peripheral blood.

CDR3: CASSLGVGSEAFF. Here the CDR3 DNA reads TGTGCCAGCTCCCTCGGGGTTGGTTCTGAAGCTTTCTTT. The chain links TRBV18 to TRBJ1-1; the D is unclear. CDR1 and CDR2 from the germline V gene are KGHSH and LQKENI. The CDR3 extends over 13 amino acids. The ends were cut back, 6 bases at V and 6 bases at J, with 14 bases in the middle.